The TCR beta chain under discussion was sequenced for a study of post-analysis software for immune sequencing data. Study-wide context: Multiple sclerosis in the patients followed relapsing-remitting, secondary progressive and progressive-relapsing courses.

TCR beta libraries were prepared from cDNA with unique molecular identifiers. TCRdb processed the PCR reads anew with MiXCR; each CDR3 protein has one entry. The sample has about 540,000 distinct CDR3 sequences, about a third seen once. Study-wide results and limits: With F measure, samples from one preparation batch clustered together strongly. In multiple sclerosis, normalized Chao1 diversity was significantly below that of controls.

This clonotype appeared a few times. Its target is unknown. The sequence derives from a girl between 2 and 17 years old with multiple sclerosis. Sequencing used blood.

The CDR3 DNA reads as TGTGCCATCCATACAGGGACTAGCACAGATACGCAGTATTTT. Residues: CAIHTGTSTDTQYF. The chain is built from TRBV10-3 and TRBJ2-3; D could derive from TRBD1 or TRBD2 (6 bases each). V lost 8 bases to trimming and J lost 0 bases, with 12 bases between them. This CDR3 contains 14 residues. CDR1 and CDR2 (germline): ENHRY, SYGVKD.